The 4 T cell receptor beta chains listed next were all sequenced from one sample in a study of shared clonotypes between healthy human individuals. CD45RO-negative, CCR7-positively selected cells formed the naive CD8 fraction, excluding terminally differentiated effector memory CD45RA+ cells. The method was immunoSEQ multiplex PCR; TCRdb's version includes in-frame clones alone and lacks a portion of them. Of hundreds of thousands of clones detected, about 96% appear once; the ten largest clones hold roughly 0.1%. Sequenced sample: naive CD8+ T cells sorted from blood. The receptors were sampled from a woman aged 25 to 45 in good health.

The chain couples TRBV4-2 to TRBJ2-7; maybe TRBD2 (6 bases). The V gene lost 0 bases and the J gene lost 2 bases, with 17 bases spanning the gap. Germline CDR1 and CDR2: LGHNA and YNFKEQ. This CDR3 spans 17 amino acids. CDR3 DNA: TGTGCCAGCAGCCAAGAAGCCGTTCCTAGCGCTACCTACGAGCAGTACTTC. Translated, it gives CASSQEAVPSATYEQYF.

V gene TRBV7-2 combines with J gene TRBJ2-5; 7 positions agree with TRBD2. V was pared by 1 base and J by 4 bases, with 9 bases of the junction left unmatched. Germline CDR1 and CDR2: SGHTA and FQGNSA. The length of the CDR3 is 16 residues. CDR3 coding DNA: TGTGCCAGCAGCTTAGGGTCGGGGACTAACCGAGAGACCCAGTACTTC. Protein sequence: CASSLGSGTNRETQYF.

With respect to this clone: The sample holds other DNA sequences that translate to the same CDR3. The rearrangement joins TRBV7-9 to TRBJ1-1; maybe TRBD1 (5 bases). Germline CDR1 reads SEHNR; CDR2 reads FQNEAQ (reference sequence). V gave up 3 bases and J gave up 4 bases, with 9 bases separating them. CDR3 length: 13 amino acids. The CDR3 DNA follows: TGTGCCAGCAGCTTGGGCACAGGCACTGAAGCTTTCTTT. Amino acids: CASSLGTGTEAFF.

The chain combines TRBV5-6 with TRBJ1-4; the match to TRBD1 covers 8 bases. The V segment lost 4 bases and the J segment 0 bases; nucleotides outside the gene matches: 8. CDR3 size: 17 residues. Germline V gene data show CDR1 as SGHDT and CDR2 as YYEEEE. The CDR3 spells CASSLIGQGTTNEKLFF. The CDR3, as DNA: TGTGCCAGCAGCCTGATCGGACAGGGAACAACTAATGAAAAACTGTTTTTT.